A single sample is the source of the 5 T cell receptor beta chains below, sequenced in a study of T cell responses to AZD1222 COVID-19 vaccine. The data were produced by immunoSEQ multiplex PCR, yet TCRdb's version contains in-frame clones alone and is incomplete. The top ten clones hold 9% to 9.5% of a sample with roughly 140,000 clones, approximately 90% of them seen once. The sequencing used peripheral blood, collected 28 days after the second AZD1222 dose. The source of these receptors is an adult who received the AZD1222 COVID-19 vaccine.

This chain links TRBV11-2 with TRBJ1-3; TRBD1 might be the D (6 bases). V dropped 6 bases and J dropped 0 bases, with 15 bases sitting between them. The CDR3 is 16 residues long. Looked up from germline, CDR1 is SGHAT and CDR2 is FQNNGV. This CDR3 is CASRRRQGSSGNTIYF. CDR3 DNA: TGTGCCAGCAGACGGAGGCAGGGGTCCTCTGGAAACACCATATATTTT.

The CDR3 DNA reads TGTGCCAGCATGGGGACAGGGCAGACCTACGAGCAGTACTTC. Translating it yields CASMGTGQTYEQYF. The V call is TRBV2, the J call TRBJ2-7, with 9 bases matching TRBD1. The J segment lost 2 bases and the V segment lost 7 bases, leaving 6 bases of the junction unmatched. Per germline, CDR1 SNHLY and CDR2 FYNNEI. The CDR3 has 14 amino acids.

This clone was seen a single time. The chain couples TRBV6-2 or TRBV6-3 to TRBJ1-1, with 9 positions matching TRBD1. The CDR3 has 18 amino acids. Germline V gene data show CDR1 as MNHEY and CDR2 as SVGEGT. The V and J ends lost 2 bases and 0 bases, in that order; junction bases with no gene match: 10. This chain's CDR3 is CASSYPPRGQGLNTEAFF. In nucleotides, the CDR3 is TGTGCCAGCAGTTACCCTCCTAGGGGACAGGGTCTGAACACTGAAGCTTTCTTT.

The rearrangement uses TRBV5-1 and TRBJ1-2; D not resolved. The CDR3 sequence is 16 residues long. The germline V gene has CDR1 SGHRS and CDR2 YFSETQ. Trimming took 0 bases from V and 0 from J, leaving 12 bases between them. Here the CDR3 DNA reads TGCGCCAGCAGCTTGGTGAGGGCCCGCGCTAACTATGGCTACACCTTC. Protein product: CASSLVRARANYGYTF. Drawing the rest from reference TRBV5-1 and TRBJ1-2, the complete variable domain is KAGVTQTPRYLIKTRGQQVTLSCSPISGHRSVSWYQQTPGQGLQFLFEYFSETQRNKGNFPGRFSGRQFSNSRSEMNVSTLELGDSALYLCASSLVRARANYGYTFGSGTRLTVV.

This CDR3 reads CASSLKYYGYTF. The CDR3 DNA sequence: TGTGCCAGCAGCTTAAAGTACTATGGCTACACCTTC. The chain carries TRBV7-2 and TRBJ1-2; D is uncertain. The CDR3 extends over 12 amino acids. Per the germline V gene, CDR1 is SGHTA and CDR2 is FQGNSA. Trimming shortened V by 2 bases and J by 3 bases, and 4 bases separated the two germline ends.